This TCR beta chain derives from a study of radiotherapy plus CTLA-4 blockade in lung cancer. Across the study: Disease control was achieved by around 33% of patients, and objective responses by 18%. Study-wide points: Strongest reported response predictors: early blood clone changes and post-radiation interferon-beta. Radiotherapy with ipilimumab was followed by blood expansion of tumor-derived clones.

The data were produced by immunoSEQ multiplex PCR, yet TCRdb's version contains in-frame clones alone and is incomplete. This sample has about 38,000 clones; 65% to 90% occur once, and the top ten carry approximately 23%. Notes on this clone: Its antigen is undetermined.

The study treated chemo-refractory metastatic non-small-cell lung cancer patients with focal radiation plus ipilimumab CTLA-4 blockade. V lost 1 base to trimming and J lost 10 bases, with 14 bases between them. In germline, CDR1 is SGHVS, CDR2 FQNEAQ. The CDR3 loop spans 14 amino acids. The sequencing used peripheral blood, collected from a patient treated with radiotherapy plus ipilimumab. The origin of this receptor is a human donor with non-small cell lung cancer whose response to radiotherapy plus ipilimumab could not be evaluated. V gene TRBV7-8 combines with J gene TRBJ2-1; D perhaps matches TRBD2 (5 bases). CDR3 DNA sequence: TGTGCCAGCAGCTTAGAACGGGGAGCCGGCGAGCAGTTCTTC. This encodes CASSLERGAGEQFF.